The present T cell receptor (beta chain) was sequenced within a study of cytomegalovirus exposure and HLA in healthy donors. PCR employed 60 Vbeta and 13 Jbeta primers. Sequencing used immunoSEQ multiplex PCR; TCRdb keeps in-frame clones, though not all of them. The data show approximately 150,000 clones, with 70% to 80% seen just once and 3.5% held by the top ten. Germline V lookup: CDR1 MDHEN, CDR2 SYDVKM. The CDR3 runs 16 residues. The V end was cut by 4 bases, the J end by 4 bases, with 19 bases between. The rearrangement uses TRBV28 and TRBJ2-5; D is perhaps TRBD2 (5 bases). The receptor comes from a human donor in good health. Sequencing was performed on PBMCs. The DNA of the CDR3 is TGTGCCAGCAGTTCGCCACGGACTTTCCATGGAGAGACCCAGTACTTC. Its protein product is CASSSPRTFHGETQYF.